The 14 T cell receptor beta chains below were found in one sample sequenced in a study of OX40 agonist ivuxolimab in advanced cancers. Clones were sequenced by immunoSEQ multiplex PCR, and TCRdb holds only the in-frame ones, with some missing. This sample carries around 72,000 clones, roughly 90% of them seen once, and the ten largest clones take around 8.2%. This material consisted of CD4+ or CD8+ T cells sorted from blood, taken in a trial of the OX40 agonist ivuxolimab. The receptors were gathered from an adult with an advanced solid tumor such as melanoma, head and neck, liver or kidney cancer.

The chain links TRBV9 to TRBJ1-4; D might be TRBD1 (5 bases). This CDR3 comprises 13 residues. V lost 2 bases and J lost 10, with 12 bases in between. Germline V lookup: CDR1 SGDLS, CDR2 YYNGEE. The chain's CDR3 is CASSVGAAGKLFF. The CDR3 DNA is TGTGCCAGCAGCGTCGGGGCTGCGGGAAAACTGTTTTTT.

V gene TRBV7-2 combines with J gene TRBJ1-6; no clear D gene. Trimming shortened V by 2 bases and J by 5 bases, and 7 bases separated the two germline ends. In germline, CDR1 is SGHTA, CDR2 FQGNSA. The CDR3 is made up of 14 amino acids. DNA for the CDR3: TGTGCCAGCAGCTTAAGGTGGGATAATTCACCCCTCCACTTT. Its protein is CASSLRWDNSPLHF.

The V gene is TRBV5-4, the J gene TRBJ2-7; D perhaps matches TRBD2 (6 bases). Germline V lookup: CDR1 SGHNT, CDR2 YYREEE (reference sequence). The CDR3 is 16 amino acids. The V end lost 2 bases, the J end lost 2 bases, and 17 bases lay between the germline ends. In DNA form, the CDR3 reads TGTGCCAGCAGCTTACAAAAGCGGGTGGGAACCTACGAGCAGTACTTC. The encoded protein is CASSLQKRVGTYEQYF. Based on the CDR3 plus reference TRBV5-4 and TRBJ2-7, the full variable domain is ETGVTQSPTHLIKTRGQQVTLRCSSQSGHNTVSWYQQALGQGPQFIFQYYREEENGRGNFPPRFSGLQFPNYSSELNVNALELDDSALYLCASSLQKRVGTYEQYFGPGTRLTVT.

This chain uses TRBV10-3 with TRBJ1-5, with 7 nucleotides matching TRBD1. The J segment lost 0 bases and the V segment lost 6 bases, leaving 5 bases of the junction unmatched. The CDR3 runs 15 residues. Per germline, CDR1 ENHRY and CDR2 SYGVKD. The CDR3 loop is CAIRPGQSSNQPQHF. Written as DNA, the CDR3 is TGTGCCATCAGGCCGGGACAGTCTAGCAATCAGCCCCAGCATTTT.

This chain connects TRBV10-1 to TRBJ2-7; D gene ambiguous. The CDR3 consists of 18 residues. V was shortened by 1 base and J by 0 bases, with 19 bases between the two germline ends. The germline V gene has CDR1 WNHNN and CDR2 SYGVQD (reference sequence). CDR3 residues: CASSECLKESFSSYEQYF. In nucleotides, the CDR3 is TGCGCCAGCAGTGAGTGCCTTAAGGAAAGTTTCAGCTCCTACGAGCAGTACTTC.

The rearrangement joins TRBV28 to TRBJ1-4, with no clear D. The CDR3 has 13 amino acids. Between the trimmed V and J ends, which lost 6 bases and 7 bases, there was a span of 12 bases. Germline CDR1 MDHEN, CDR2 SYDVKM. CDR3 sequence: CASSRSRVEKLFF. The CDR3, as DNA: TGTGCCAGCAGCCGCTCCCGTGTTGAAAAACTGTTTTTT.

The chain has TRBV6-6 and TRBJ2-5; 9 bases agree with TRBD2. The J call is uncertain, as TRBJ2-7 better fits the DNA end. The CDR3 is 13 residues long. Germline V gene lookup returns CDR1 MNHNY and CDR2 SVGAGI (reference sequence). The CDR3 protein is CASAGGPGHEQYF. CDR3 DNA: TGTGCCAGCGCGGGAGGGCCGGGGCACGAGCAGTACTTC.

The V and J genes are TRBV19 and TRBJ1-1; no clear D gene. In germline, CDR1 is LNHDA, CDR2 SQIVND (reference sequence). CDR3 length equals 14 residues. The ends were cut back, 6 bases at V and 3 bases at J, with 14 bases in the middle. CDR3 nucleotides: TGTGCCAGTAGGGCGGTAATGAGGGACACTGAAGCTTTCTTT. It yields the protein CASRAVMRDTEAFF.

This clone showed up just a few times. The gene calls are TRBV28 and TRBJ1-1; 10 bases are a match to TRBD1. The CDR3 has 17 residues. Germline CDR1 MDHEN, CDR2 SYDVKM. V lost 3 bases to trimming and J lost 0 bases; unmatched junction nucleotides: 7. CDR3 loop: CASSLDRGYFMNTEAFF. CDR3 sequence (DNA): TGTGCCAGCAGTTTGGACAGGGGGTATTTCATGAACACTGAAGCTTTCTTT.

This chain uses TRBV11-1 with TRBJ1-2; D may be TRBD1 (6 bases). The germline V gene encodes CDR1 SGHAT and CDR2 FQDESV (reference sequence). The CDR3 has 14 amino acids. V was trimmed by 3 bases and J by 3 bases, leaving 11 bases between them. CDR3 in amino acids: CASSLNPGDYGYTF. The CDR3 DNA sequence: TGTGCCAGCAGCTTGAACCCAGGGGACTATGGCTACACCTTC. Full variable domain (outside the CDR3, taken from reference TRBV11-1 and TRBJ1-2): EAEVAQSPRYKITEKSQAVAFWCDPISGHATLYWYRQILGQGPELLVQFQDESVVDDSQLPKDRFSAERLKGVDSTLKIQPAELGDSAMYLCASSLNPGDYGYTFGSGTRLTVV.

The chain links TRBV18 to TRBJ1-5; D is uncertain. This CDR3 has 13 amino acids. The V gene's germline CDR1 is KGHSH and CDR2 LQKENI. V was shortened by 6 bases and J by 6 bases, with 12 bases between the two germline ends. CDR3 nucleotides: TGTGCCAGCTCCGCCGACCGACCTCAGCCCCAGCATTTT. It codes for CASSADRPQPQHF. The whole variable domain, filled in from reference TRBV18 and TRBJ1-5, reads NAGVMQNPRHLVRRRGQEARLRCSPMKGHSHVYWYRQLPEEGLKFMVYLQKENIIDESGMPKERFSAEFPKEGPSILRIQQVVRGDSAAYFCASSADRPQPQHFGDGTRLSIL.

The J gene is TRBJ2-7, the V gene TRBV4-1; D remains ambiguous. The CDR3 covers 13 residues. Germline CDR1 is MGHRA and CDR2 is YSYEKL. V lost 2 bases to trimming and J lost 3 bases, with 8 bases between them. The CDR3, as DNA: TGCGCCAGCAGCCAAAGGTTAAGCTACGAGCAGTACTTC. This sequence encodes CASSQRLSYEQYF.

The J gene is TRBJ1-1, the V gene TRBV6-6; D is unresolved. Germline V gene sequence: CDR1 MNHNY, CDR2 SVGAGI (reference sequence). V was shortened by 4 bases and J by 5 bases, with 17 bases between the two germline ends. CDR3 length: 15 amino acids. CDR3 region: CASSSPRLEATEAFF. The CDR3 DNA is TGTGCCAGCAGTTCCCCCCGGTTGGAGGCGACTGAAGCTTTCTTT.

J is TRBJ1-2 and V is TRBV19, with D unresolved. Trimming removed 9 bases from V and 6 bases from J, with 11 bases in between. Germline assignment: CDR1 LNHDA and CDR2 SQIVND (reference sequence). This CDR3 region has 11 residues. The CDR3 nucleotides read TGTGCCAGCCGCATAGGGCATGGCTACACCTTC. Translated, it gives CASRIGHGYTF.